This T cell receptor beta chain is from a study of cytomegalovirus exposure and HLA in healthy donors. Study-wide results and limits: Rare sequences made up most TCRs, while some public TCRs were found in many donors. Using the classifier, cytomegalovirus status was reportedly diagnosed with high specificity and sensitivity. First-cohort TCR clusters were later found to tend to co-occur in the 90 to 150 validation repertoires.

Here immunoSEQ multiplex PCR was the method, and the copy in TCRdb shows in-frame clones only, minus some. The profile shows around 80,000 clones, 96% of them singletons. The sample holds one count of this clone. Its cognate antigen is unknown. Germline V lookup: CDR1 SQVTM, CDR2 ANQGSEA. The CDR3 length is 13 residues. Trimming removed 6 bases from V and 1 base from J, with 12 bases in between. The sample was PBMCs. The J gene is TRBJ1-1, the V gene TRBV29-1; D ambiguous. The sequence derives from a woman aged 18-29 years in good health and CMV-seronegative. The CDR3 DNA reads as TGCAGCGTGGGATACGGGGAGAACACTGAAGCTTTCTTT. Translating it yields CSVGYGENTEAFF.